The TCR beta chain under discussion was sequenced for a study of identical twins. Template switching supplied a universal primer site; unique molecular identifiers were carried on the cDNA. TCRdb re-analysed the 5' RACE reads in MiXCR, keeping a single row per CDR3 protein. Among approximately 470,000 distinct CDR3 sequences, 12% to 15% were seen once, and the ten largest hold approximately 0.52%. This clonotype was observed a few times. Its antigen is as yet unknown. Trimming at V came to 4 bases and at J to 4 bases, leaving 7 bases not matched to a gene. CDR3 length equals 15 residues. CDR1 is SGHKS and CDR2 is YYEKEE in the germline V gene (reference sequence). Regarding the study as a whole: When twins shared out-of-frame alpha sequences, those sequences had excess low generation probability. Insertions were fewer in abundant cord blood beta clonotypes, whereas memory repertoires showed none of this pattern. Instead of following the same donors, the conclusions were based on cross-sectional statistical analysis.

These data also featured in a second study, about yellow fever vaccine responses in identical twins.

The chain links TRBV5-5 to TRBJ2-1, with 8 bases identical to TRBD2. The sequencing sample was made of CD4+ T cells sorted from blood. This receptor was identified in a woman aged 18-30 years in good health. CDR3 amino acids: CASSRVGGAYNEQFF. DNA for the CDR3: TGTGCCAGCAGCCGAGTCGGGGGGGCTTACAATGAGCAGTTCTTC.